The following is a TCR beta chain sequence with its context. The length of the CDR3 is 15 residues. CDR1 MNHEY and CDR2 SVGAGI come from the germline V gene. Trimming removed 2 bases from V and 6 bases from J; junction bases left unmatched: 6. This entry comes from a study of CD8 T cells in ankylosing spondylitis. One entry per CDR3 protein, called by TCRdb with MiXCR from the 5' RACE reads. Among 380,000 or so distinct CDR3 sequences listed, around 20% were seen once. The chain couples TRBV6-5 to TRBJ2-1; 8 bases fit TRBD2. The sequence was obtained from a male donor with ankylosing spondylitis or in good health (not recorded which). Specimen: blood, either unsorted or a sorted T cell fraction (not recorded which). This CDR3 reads CASSYAGGSANEQFF. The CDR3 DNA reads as TGTGCCAGCAGTTACGCGGGGGGATCCGCCAATGAGCAGTTCTTC.